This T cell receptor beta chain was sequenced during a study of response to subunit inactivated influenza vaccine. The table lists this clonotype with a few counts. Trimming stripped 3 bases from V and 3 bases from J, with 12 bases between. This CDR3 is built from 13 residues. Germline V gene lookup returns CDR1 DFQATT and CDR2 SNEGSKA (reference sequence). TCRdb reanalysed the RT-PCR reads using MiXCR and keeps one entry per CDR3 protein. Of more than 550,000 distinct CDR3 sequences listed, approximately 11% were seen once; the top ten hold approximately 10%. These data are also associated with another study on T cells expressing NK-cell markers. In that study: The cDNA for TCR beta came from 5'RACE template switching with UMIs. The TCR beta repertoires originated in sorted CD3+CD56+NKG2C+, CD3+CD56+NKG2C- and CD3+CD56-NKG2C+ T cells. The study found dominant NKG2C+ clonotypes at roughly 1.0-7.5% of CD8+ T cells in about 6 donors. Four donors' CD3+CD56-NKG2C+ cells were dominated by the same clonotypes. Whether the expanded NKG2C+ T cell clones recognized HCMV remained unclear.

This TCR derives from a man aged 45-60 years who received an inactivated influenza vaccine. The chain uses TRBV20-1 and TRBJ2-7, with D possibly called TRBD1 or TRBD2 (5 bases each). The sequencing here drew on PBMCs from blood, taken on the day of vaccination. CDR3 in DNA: TGCAGTGCTAGGGCAGGGACGTACTACGAGCAGTACTTC. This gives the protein CSARAGTYYEQYF.